A selection of T cell receptor beta chains follows, all from one sample in a study of T cells after yellow fever vaccination. Using its own MiXCR run on the 5' RACE reads, TCRdb lists one record per CDR3 protein. The sample yields just under 85,000 distinct CDR3 sequences, approximately 12% seen once. The sample in question was CD8+ T cells not binding an NS4B(214-222) dextramer, sorted from PBMCs, obtained about 21 days after the first yellow fever vaccination. These receptors all stem from a man aged 18 to 30 who received the YFV17D yellow fever vaccine. Each CDR3 is given with its conserved first and last residue.

J: TRBJ2-1
V: TRBV7-9
CDR3: CASSLPTANNEQFF

J: TRBJ2-5
V: TRBV13
CDR3: CASSVSGGAETQYF

J: TRBJ2-2
V: TRBV6-4
CDR3: CASKGITGELFF

J: TRBJ1-1
V: TRBV12-3/TRBV12-4
CDR3: CASSRGVSEAFF

J: TRBJ2-7
V: TRBV5-5
CDR3: CASRKGQGTYEQYF

J: TRBJ1-2
V: TRBV27
CDR3: CASGPGQGIYGYTF

J: TRBJ1-2
V: TRBV12-3/TRBV12-4
CDR3: CASSLIGGAEGYTF

J: TRBJ1-2
V: TRBV7-9
CDR3: CASDLVGAPYGYTF

J: TRBJ2-5
V: TRBV7-9
CDR3: CASSLRGAGETQYF

J: TRBJ2-1
V: TRBV20-1
CDR3: CSAVRWTSGREQFF

J: TRBJ2-7
V: TRBV5-1
CDR3: CASSLEGPYSYEQYF

J: TRBJ2-3
V: TRBV6-2/TRBV6-3
CDR3: CASTRSGSDTQYF

J: TRBJ1-5
V: TRBV4-3
CDR3: CASSQDLGANQPQHF

J: TRBJ2-5
V: TRBV7-9
CDR3: CASSPRQETQYF

J: TRBJ1-5
V: TRBV6-1
CDR3: CASSEVPRGSQPQHF

J: TRBJ2-2
V: TRBV6-5
CDR3: CASSYYDVTGELFF

J: TRBJ1-3
V: TRBV6-5
CDR3: CASSYSHGALYVSGNTIYF

J: TRBJ2-1
V: TRBV6-1
CDR3: CASSPSSYNEQFF

J: TRBJ2-5
V: TRBV11-1
CDR3: CASSPGPSGGALQETQYF

J: TRBJ2-1
V: TRBV11-2
CDR3: CASSLGAAGVNYNEQFF

J: TRBJ1-1
V: TRBV19
CDR3: CASSLRGVLTEAFF

J: TRBJ2-5
V: TRBV6-2/TRBV6-3
CDR3: CASTQRETQYF

J: TRBJ2-4
V: TRBV20-1
CDR3: CSARAVGWGNIQYF

J: TRBJ1-2
V: TRBV20-1
CDR3: CSAKTGIANYGYTF

J: TRBJ2-1
V: TRBV7-3
CDR3: CASSSDGSSYNEQFF

J: TRBJ2-7
V: TRBV4-1
CDR3: CASSQVGGSSYEQYF

J: TRBJ1-2
V: TRBV6-5
CDR3: CASRLFGGGYTF

J: TRBJ2-3
V: TRBV7-3
CDR3: CASSTIGPPDTQYF

J: TRBJ2-7
V: TRBV6-1
CDR3: CASRRDRGYEQYF

J: TRBJ2-5
V: TRBV18
CDR3: CASSPPDFQETQYF

J: TRBJ1-1
V: TRBV4-1
CDR3: CASKGGVMNTEAFF

J: TRBJ2-7
V: TRBV29-1
CDR3: CSVEAGRGGSYEQYF

J: TRBJ2-3
V: TRBV5-5
CDR3: CASSLAVRGYTDTQYF

J: TRBJ1-2
V: TRBV4-3
CDR3: CASSQVWGDKENYNYGYTF

J: TRBJ2-7
V: TRBV5-6
CDR3: CASSPGPGQASYEQYF

J: TRBJ2-7
V: TRBV11-2
CDR3: CASSLTAYEQYF

J: TRBJ1-4
V: TRBV12-3/TRBV12-4
CDR3: CASSPTGATNEKLFF

J: TRBJ2-1
V: TRBV29-1
CDR3: CSVALSEQFF

J: TRBJ2-3
V: TRBV5-1
CDR3: CASSLSLAGAGRDTQYF

J: TRBJ2-1
V: TRBV2
CDR3: CASRPGTSGGSYNEQFF

J: TRBJ2-2
V: TRBV27
CDR3: CASSLLIAGGQGGELFF

J: TRBJ2-1
V: TRBV7-9
CDR3: CASSFRGQGNNEQFF

J: TRBJ2-7
V: TRBV15
CDR3: CATSKGTGIYEQYF

J: TRBJ2-6
V: TRBV12-3/TRBV12-4
CDR3: CASRRLSGANVLTF